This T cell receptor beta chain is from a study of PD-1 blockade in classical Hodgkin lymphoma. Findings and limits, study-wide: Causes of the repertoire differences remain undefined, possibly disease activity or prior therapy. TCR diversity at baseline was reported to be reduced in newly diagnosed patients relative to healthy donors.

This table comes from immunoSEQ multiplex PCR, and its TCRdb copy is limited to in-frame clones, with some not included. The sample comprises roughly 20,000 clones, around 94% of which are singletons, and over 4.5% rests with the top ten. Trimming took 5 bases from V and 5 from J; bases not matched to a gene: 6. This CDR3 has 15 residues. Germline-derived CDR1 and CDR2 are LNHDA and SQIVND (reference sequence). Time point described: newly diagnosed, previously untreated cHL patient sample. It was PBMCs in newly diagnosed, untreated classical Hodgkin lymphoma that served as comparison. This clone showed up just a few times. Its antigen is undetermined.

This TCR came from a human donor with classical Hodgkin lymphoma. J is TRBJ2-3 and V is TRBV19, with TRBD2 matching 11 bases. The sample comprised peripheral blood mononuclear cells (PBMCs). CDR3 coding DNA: TGTGCCAGTAGTCCACTAGCGGGGGCGGGAGATACGCAGTATTTT. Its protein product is CASSPLAGAGDTQYF.